The T cell receptor (beta chain) under discussion was sequenced for a study of a mutant IDH1 vaccine in newly diagnosed glioma. Whole-study context: Males made up around 62% and females roughly 40% of treated patients, whose mean age was about 41 years.

As concerns this clone: Its antigen is currently unknown.

The table came from immunoSEQ multiplex PCR; TCRdb's copy has only in-frame clones and leaves some out. Counted here are approximately 41,000 clones, under 95% occurring once; the ten biggest clones make up around 4%. Regarding time point: week 23, last vaccination. The content of each vaccine dose was 300 ug of mutant IDH1 20-mer peptide, and topical imiquimod accompanied it. This TCR was recovered from a man in his fifties or sixties with glioma. Here the sequenced sample was PBMCs, taken from a glioma patient whose treatment included an IDH1 peptide vaccine.

The CDR3 nucleotides read TGCGCCAGCAAGCTTGGTGGGACCGGGGCCAACGTCCTGACTTTC. It codes for CASKLGGTGANVLTF. V usage is TRBV5-1 and J usage is TRBJ2-6; the D call may be TRBD1 or TRBD2 (5 bases each). Germline CDR1 reads SGHRS; CDR2 reads YFSETQ. V lost 6 bases to trimming and J lost 4 bases, with 14 bases between them. This CDR3 contains 15 residues.